This T cell receptor beta chain was captured in a study of CD8 T cells in acute hepatitis C reinfection. This sample's time point: naive CD8 control sorted from an acute-time-point sample. Measured with immunoSEQ multiplex PCR; TCRdb has only the in-frame clones, and not every one. Of 30,000 to 40,000 clones listed, 80% to 90% are singletons. Germline V gives CDR1 WSHSY, CDR2 SAAADI. V lost 4 bases, J lost 4 bases, and 11 bases lay in between. The CDR3 runs 14 residues. J is TRBJ2-1 and V is TRBV10-2, with D possibly matching TRBD2 (5 bases). The sample comprised naive CD8+ T cells from PBMCs. This clonotype was sampled from a woman aged 18-35 years who spontaneously cleared hepatitis C infection. The chain's CDR3 is CASSGDSAYNEQFF. The CDR3 DNA reads TGCGCCAGCAGTGGGGATAGCGCGTACAATGAGCAGTTCTTC.